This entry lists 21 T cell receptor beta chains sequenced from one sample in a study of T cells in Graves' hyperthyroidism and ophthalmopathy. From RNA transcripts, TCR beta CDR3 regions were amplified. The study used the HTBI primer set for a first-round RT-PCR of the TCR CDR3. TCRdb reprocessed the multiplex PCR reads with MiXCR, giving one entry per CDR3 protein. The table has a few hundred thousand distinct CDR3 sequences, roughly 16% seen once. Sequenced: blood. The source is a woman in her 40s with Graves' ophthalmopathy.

CDR3 DNA: TGTGCCAGCAGCCGTACGACGGTCATGAACACTGAAGCTTTCTTT. Amino acids: CASSRTTVMNTEAFF. V gene TRBV5-8 combines with J gene TRBJ1-1; the D is unclear. The V gene lost 4 bases and the J gene lost 0 bases, with 13 bases spanning the gap. Germline values: CDR1 SGHTS, CDR2 YDEGEE. The CDR3 totals 15 residues. Drawing the rest from reference TRBV5-8 and TRBJ1-1, the complete variable domain is EAGVTQSPTHLIKTRGQQATLRCSPISGHTSVYWYQQALGLGLQFLLWYDEGEERNRGNFPPRFSGRQFPNYSSELNVNALELEDSALYLCASSRTTVMNTEAFFGQGTRLTVV.

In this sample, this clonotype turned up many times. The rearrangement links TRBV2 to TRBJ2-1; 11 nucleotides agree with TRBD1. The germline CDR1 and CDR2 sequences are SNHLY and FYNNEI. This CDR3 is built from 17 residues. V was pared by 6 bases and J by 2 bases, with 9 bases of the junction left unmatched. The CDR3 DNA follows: TGTGCCAGCAGAGATAACGGACAGGGGGCACCCTACAATGAGCAGTTCTTC. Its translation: CASRDNGQGAPYNEQFF. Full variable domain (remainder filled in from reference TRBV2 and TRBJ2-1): EPEVTQTPSHQVTQMGQEVILRCVPISNHLYFYWYRQILGQKVEFLVSFYNNEISEKSEIFDDQFSVERPDGSNFTLKIRSTKLEDSAMYFCASRDNGQGAPYNEQFFGPGTRLTVL.

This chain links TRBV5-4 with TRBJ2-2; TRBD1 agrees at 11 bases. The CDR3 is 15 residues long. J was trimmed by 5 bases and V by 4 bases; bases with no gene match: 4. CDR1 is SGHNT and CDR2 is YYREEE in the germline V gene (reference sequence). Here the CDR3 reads CASSPGQGVTGELFF. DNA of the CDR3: TGTGCCAGCAGCCCGGGACAGGGGGTTACCGGGGAGCTGTTTTTT.

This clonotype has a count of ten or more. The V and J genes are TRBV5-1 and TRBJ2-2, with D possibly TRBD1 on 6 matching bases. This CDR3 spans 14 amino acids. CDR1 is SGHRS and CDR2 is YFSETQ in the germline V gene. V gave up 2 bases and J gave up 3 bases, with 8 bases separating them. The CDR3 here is CASSFAGDTGELFF. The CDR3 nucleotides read TGCGCCAGCAGCTTCGCAGGGGACACCGGGGAGCTGTTTTTT.

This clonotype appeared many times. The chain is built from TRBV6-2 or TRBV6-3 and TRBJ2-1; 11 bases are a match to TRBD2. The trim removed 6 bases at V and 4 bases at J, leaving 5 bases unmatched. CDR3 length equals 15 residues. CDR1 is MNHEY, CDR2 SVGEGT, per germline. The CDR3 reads CASRSTSGIYNEQFF. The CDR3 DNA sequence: TGTGCCAGCAGGTCGACTAGCGGGATTTACAATGAGCAGTTCTTC.

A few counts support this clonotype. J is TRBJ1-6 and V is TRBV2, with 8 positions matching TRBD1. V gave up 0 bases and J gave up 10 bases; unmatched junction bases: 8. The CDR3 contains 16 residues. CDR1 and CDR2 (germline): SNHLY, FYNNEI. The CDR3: CASSEASGQGSSPLHF. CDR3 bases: TGTGCCAGCAGTGAAGCGAGTGGACAGGGTAGCTCACCCCTCCACTTT.

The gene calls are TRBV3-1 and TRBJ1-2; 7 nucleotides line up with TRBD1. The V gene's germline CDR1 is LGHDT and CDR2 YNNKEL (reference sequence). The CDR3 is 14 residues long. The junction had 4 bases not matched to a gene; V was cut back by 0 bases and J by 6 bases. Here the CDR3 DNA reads TGTGCCAGCAGCCAAGATTGGCAGGGGGATGGCTACACCTTC. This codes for CASSQDWQGDGYTF.

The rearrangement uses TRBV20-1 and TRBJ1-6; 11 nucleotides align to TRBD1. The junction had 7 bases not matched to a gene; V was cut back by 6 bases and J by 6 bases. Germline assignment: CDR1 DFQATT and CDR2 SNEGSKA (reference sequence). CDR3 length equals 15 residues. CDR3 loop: CSASRDRGINSPLHF. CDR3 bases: TGCAGTGCCTCGCGGGACAGGGGGATTAATTCACCCCTCCACTTT.

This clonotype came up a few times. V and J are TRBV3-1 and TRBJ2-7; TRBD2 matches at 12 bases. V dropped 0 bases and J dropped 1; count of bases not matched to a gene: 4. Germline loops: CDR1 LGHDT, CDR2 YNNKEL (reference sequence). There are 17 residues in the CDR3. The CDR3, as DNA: TGTGCCAGCAGCCAAGATCGGACTAGCGGGGATTCCTACGAGCAGTACTTC. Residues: CASSQDRTSGDSYEQYF.

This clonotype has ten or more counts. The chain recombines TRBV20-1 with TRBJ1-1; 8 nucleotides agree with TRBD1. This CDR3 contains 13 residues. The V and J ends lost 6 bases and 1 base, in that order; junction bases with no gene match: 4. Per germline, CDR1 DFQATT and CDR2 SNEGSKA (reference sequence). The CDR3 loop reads CSAAGTGNTEAFF. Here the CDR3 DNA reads TGCAGTGCCGCGGGGACAGGGAACACTGAAGCTTTCTTT.

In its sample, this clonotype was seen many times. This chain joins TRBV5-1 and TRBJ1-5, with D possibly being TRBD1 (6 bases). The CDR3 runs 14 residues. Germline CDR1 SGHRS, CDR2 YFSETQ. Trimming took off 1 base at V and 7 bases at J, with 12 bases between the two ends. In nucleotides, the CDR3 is TGCGCCAGCAGCTTGTCAGGGGTAGGGCAGCCCCAGCATTTT. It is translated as CASSLSGVGQPQHF.

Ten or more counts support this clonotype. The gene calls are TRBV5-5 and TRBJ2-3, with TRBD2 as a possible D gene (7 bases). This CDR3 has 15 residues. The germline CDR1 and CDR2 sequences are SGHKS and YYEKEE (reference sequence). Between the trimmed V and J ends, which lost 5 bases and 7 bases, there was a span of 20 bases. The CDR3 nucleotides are TGTGCCAGCAGAGGGGGGGCGGCGGGGGAATATACGCAGTATTTT. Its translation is CASRGGAAGEYTQYF.

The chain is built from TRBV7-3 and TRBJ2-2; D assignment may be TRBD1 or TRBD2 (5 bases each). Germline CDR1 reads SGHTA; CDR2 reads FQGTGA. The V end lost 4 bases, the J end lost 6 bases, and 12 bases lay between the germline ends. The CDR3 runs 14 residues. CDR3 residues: CASSSRDPPGELFF. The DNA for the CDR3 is TGTGCCAGCAGCTCCCGGGACCCACCCGGGGAGCTGTTTTTT.

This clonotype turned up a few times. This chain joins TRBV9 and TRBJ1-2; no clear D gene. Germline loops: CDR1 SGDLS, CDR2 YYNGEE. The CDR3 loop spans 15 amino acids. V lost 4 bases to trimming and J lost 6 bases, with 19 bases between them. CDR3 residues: CASSPHPAGSDGYTF. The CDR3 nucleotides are TGTGCCAGCAGCCCCCACCCGGCAGGATCGGATGGCTACACCTTC.

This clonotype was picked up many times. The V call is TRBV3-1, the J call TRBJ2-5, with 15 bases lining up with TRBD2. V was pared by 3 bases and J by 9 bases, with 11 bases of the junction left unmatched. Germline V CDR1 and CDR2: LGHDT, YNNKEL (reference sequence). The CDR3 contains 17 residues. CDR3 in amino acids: CASSHQLGLAGGTAQYF. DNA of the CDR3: TGTGCCAGCAGCCACCAGCTGGGACTAGCGGGGGGTACCGCCCAGTACTTC.

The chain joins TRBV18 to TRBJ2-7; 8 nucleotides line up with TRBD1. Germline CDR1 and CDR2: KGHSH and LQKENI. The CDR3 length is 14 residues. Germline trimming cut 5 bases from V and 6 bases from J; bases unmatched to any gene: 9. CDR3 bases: TGTGCCAGCTCATCTCAGACAGGGGAGACCGAGCAGTACTTC. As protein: CASSSQTGETEQYF.

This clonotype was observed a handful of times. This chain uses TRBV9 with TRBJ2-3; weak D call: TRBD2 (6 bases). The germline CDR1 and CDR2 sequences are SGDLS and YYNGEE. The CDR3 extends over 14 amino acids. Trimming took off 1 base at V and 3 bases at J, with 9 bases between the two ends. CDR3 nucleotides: TGTGCCAGCAGCGTACGCGGGAATACAGATACGCAGTATTTT. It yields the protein CASSVRGNTDTQYF. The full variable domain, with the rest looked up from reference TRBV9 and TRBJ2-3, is DSGVTQTPKHLITATGQRVTLRCSPRSGDLSVYWYQQSLDQGLQFLIQYYNGEERAKGNILERFSAQQFPDLHSELNLSSLELGDSALYFCASSVRGNTDTQYFGPGTRLTVL.

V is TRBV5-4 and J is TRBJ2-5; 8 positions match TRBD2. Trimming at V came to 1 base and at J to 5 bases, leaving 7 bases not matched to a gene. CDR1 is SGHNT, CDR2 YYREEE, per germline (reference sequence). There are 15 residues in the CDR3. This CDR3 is CASSLQFGGGETQYF. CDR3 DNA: TGTGCCAGCAGCTTGCAGTTCGGCGGGGGGGAGACCCAGTACTTC. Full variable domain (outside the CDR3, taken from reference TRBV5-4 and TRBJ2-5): ETGVTQSPTHLIKTRGQQVTLRCSSQSGHNTVSWYQQALGQGPQFIFQYYREEENGRGNFPPRFSGLQFPNYSSELNVNALELDDSALYLCASSLQFGGGETQYFGPGTRLLVL.

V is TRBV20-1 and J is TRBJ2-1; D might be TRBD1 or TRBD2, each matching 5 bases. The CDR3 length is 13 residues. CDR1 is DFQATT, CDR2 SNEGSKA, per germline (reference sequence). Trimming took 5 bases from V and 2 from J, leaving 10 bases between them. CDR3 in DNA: TGCAGTGCTCCAGAGGGGCCCTACAATGAGCAGTTCTTC. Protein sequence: CSAPEGPYNEQFF.

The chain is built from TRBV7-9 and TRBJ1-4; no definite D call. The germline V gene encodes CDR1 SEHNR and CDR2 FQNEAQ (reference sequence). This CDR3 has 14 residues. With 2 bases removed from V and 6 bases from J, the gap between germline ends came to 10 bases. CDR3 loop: CASSLQSPDEKLFF. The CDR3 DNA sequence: TGTGCCAGCAGCTTACAGAGCCCGGATGAAAAACTGTTTTTT.

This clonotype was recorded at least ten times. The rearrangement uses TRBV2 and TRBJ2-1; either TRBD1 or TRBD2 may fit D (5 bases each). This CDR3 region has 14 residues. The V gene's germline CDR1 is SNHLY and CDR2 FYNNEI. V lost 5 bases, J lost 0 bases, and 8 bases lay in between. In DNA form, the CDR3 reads TGTGCCAGCAGTCGGGACCACTCCTACAATGAGCAGTTCTTC. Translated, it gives CASSRDHSYNEQFF.